This T cell receptor (beta chain) was recorded in a study of beta chain features in type 1 diabetes. About the research overall: Healthy donors, compared against patients, showed similar age, gender and cell yields. Whole-study findings and limits: Among all four CD4+ subsets, Type 1 diabetes patients had TCRB CDR3s that were moderately but significantly shorter.

The V end lost 7 bases, the J end lost 0 bases, and 10 bases lay between the germline ends. This CDR3 is 15 amino acids long. Germline values: CDR1 LNHDA, CDR2 SQIVND (reference sequence). All of the isolated RNA was reverse transcribed, so expressed TCRB transcripts were sequenced. Method: immunoSEQ multiplex PCR; TCRdb's copy keeps in-frame clones and lacks some. Of 500,000 to 700,000 clones in the sample, around 15% are singletons; the top ten hold about 0.086%. To note about this clone: Its antigen remains unknown.

Donors underwent one heparinised blood draw, approximately 120 mL on average. It was via CD45RO/CCR7/CD25/CD127/CD95/CD27 that CD4+ naive, central memory, regulatory and stem cell-like memory cells were sorted. The material sequenced was naive CD4+ T cells from blood. The V call is TRBV19, the J call TRBJ1-6, with TRBD1 as a possible D gene (5 bases). The clonotype originates from a man aged 18 to 30 in good health. CDR3 residues: CASNRDLSYNSPLHF. The CDR3 nucleotides read TGTGCCAGTAACCGGGACCTCTCCTATAATTCACCCCTCCACTTT.